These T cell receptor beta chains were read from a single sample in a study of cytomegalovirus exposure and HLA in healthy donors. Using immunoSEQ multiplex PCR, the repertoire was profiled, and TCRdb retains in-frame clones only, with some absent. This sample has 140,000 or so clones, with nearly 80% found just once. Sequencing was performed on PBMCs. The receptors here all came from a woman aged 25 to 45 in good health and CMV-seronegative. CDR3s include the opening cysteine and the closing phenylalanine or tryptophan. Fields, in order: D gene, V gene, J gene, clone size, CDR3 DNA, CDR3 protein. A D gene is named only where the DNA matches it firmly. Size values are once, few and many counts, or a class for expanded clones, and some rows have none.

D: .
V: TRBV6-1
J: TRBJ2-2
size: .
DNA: TGTGCCAGCTCGTCTTTTGGGGAAAGAAGAGGGTCGCTGTTTTTT
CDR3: CASSSFGERRGSLFF

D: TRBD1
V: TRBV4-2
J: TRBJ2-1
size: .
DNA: TGTGCCAGCAGCTTGGGACAGGGGGCTGAAAATGAGCAGTTCTTC
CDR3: CASSLGQGAENEQFF

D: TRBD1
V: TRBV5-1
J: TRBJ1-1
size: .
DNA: TGCGCCAGCAGCCCTGGGACAGGTTTCCGCCTCCCTGAAGCTTTCTTT
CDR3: CASSPGTGFRLPEAFF

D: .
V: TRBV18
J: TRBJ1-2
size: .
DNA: TGTGCCAGCTCAGCCATCGCAGGGTTGGGCTACACCTTC
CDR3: CASSAIAGLGYTF

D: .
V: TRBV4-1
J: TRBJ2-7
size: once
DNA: TGCGCCAGCAGCCTTTCTGGAGGGGGGGCTCACGAGCAGTACTTC
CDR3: CASSLSGGGAHEQYF

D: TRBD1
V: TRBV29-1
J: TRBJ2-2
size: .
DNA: TGCAGCGCCCGGACAGGGGGCCGCACCGGGGAGCTGTTTTTT
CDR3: CSARTGGRTGELFF

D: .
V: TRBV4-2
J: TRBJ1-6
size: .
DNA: TGTGCCAGCAGCCCAGATCCAGGGTACTCCTATAATTCACCCCTCCACTTT
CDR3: CASSPDPGYSYNSPLHF

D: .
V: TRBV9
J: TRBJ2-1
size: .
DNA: TGTGCCAGCAGCGCCGAAGGGGGGGAAAGAGGCAGCTCCTACAATGAGCAGTTCTTC
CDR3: CASSAEGGERGSSYNEQFF

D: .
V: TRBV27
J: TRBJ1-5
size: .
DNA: TGTGCCAGCAGTTTATGGGGCTTAAATCAGCCCCAGCATTTT
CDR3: CASSLWGLNQPQHF

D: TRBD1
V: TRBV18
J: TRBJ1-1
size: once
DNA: TGTGCCAGCTCACCACTAGGACAGGGGCAGAACACTGAAGCTTTCTTT
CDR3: CASSPLGQGQNTEAFF

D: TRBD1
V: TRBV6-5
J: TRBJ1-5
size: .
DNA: TGTGCCAGCAGCCGGGACAGAGGTAGCAATCAGCCCCAGCATTTT
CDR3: CASSRDRGSNQPQHF

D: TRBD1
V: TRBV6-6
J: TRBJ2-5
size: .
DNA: TGTGCCAGCACGTTACGACAGGGCGAGACCCAGTACTTC
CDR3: CASTLRQGETQYF

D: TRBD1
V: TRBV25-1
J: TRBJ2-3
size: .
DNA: TGTGCCAGCAGTGATTTAAAACAGGGGAAAGATACGCAGTATTTT
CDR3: CASSDLKQGKDTQYF

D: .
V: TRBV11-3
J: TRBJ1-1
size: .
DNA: TGTGCCAGCAGCTCGACAGTGAACACTGAAGCTTTCTTT
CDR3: CASSSTVNTEAFF

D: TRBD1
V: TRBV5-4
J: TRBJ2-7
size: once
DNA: TGTGCCAGCAGCTTTGGACAGGGTCGTCACGAGCAGTACTTC
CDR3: CASSFGQGRHEQYF

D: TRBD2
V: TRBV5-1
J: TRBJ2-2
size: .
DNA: TGCGCCAGCACCAGGACTAGCGTGGACACCGGGGAGCTGTTTTTT
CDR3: CASTRTSVDTGELFF

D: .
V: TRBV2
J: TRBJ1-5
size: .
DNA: TGTGCCAGCAGTTACAGGGTGGGACAGCCCCAGCATTTT
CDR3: CASSYRVGQPQHF

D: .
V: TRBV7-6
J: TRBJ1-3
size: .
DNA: TGTGCCAGCAGCCCCCGATCCAGGGGAACCTCTGGAAACACCATATATTTT
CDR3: CASSPRSRGTSGNTIYF

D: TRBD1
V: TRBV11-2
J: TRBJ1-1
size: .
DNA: TGTGCCAGCAGCTTACACCTGACAGGGCCTGAAGCTTTCTTT
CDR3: CASSLHLTGPEAFF

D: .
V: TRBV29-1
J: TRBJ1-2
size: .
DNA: TGCAGCGTTGAATTTTCAGGGCATGGCTACACCTTC
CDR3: CSVEFSGHGYTF

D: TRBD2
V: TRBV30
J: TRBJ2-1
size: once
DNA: TGTGCCTGGAGAGGGACTAGCGGGGGGCACTCCTACAATGAGCAGTTCTTC
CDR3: CAWRGTSGGHSYNEQFF

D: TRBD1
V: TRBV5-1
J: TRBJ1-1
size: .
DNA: TGCGCCAGCAGCACCCGACAGGGTACCCTGAACACTGAAGCTTTCTTT
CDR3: CASSTRQGTLNTEAFF

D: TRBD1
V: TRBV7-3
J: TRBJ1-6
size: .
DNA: TGTGCCAGCAGCTTGGACAGGGTCAGGAATTCACCCCTCCACTTT
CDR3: CASSLDRVRNSPLHF

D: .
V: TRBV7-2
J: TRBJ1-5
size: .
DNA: TGTGCCAGCAGCTCTCAGGGGAGCAATCAGCCCCAGCATTTT
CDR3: CASSSQGSNQPQHF

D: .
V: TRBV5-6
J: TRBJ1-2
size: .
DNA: TGTGCCAGCAGCTTGAGGACTTATGGCTACACCTTC
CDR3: CASSLRTYGYTF

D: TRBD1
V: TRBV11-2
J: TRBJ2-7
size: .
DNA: TGTGCCAGCAGCTTAGATCGTTTCAGGGGGTCGTACTTC
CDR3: CASSLDRFRGSYF

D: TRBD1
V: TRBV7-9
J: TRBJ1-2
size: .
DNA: TGTGCCAGCAGCGCAAGCCCGGGACAGTTCTATGGCTACACCTTC
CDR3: CASSASPGQFYGYTF

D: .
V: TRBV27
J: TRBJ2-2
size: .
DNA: TGTGCCAGCAGTTTTACAGGGTTAGGGCTGTTTTTT
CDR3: CASSFTGLGLFF

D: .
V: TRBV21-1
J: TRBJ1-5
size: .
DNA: TGTGCCAGCAGCACAAGACAGGGCCATCAGCCCCAGCATTTT
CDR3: CASSTRQGHQPQHF

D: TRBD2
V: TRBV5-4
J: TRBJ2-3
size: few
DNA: TGTGCCAGCAGCCCTACAGGGACTAGCGGGGGGGCTTTTTCAGATACGCAGTATTTT
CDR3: CASSPTGTSGGAFSDTQYF

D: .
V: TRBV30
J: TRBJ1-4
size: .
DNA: TGTGCCTGGAGTGTGGTCAGGGGCCCTAATGAAAAACTGTTTTTT
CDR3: CAWSVVRGPNEKLFF

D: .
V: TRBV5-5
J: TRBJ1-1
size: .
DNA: TGTGCCAGCAGCTTGTTTATGAACACTGAAGCTTTCTTT
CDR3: CASSLFMNTEAFF

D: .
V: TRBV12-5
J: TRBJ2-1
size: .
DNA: TGTGCTAGTGGTTTGGTAAATCGAGGCAGGGGGGTCCACAATGAGCAGTTCTTC
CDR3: CASGLVNRGRGVHNEQFF

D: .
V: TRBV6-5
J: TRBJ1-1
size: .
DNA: TGTGCCAGCAGTTATCAAAATCGGCAGGGGACCGCTGAAGCTTTCTTT
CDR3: CASSYQNRQGTAEAFF

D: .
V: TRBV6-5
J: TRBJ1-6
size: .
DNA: TGTGCCAGCACTATCGTTGGTTCACCCCTCCACTTT
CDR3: CASTIVGSPLHF

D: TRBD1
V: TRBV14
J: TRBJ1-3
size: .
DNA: TGTGCCAGCAGCCAAGCCTGGCGCGACAGGGGGTTACTGCCTGGAAACACCATATATTTT
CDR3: CASSQAWRDRGLLPGNTIYF

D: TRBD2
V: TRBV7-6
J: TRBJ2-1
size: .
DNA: TGTGCCAGCAGCTTAGAACTAGCGGGGCCTGAGCAGTTCTTC
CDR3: CASSLELAGPEQFF

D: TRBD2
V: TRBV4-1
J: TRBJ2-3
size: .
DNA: TGCGCCAGCAGCCGCCTTCCGACTAGCGGGGGGACCACAGATACGCAGTATTTT
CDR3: CASSRLPTSGGTTDTQYF

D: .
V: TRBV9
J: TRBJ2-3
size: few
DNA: TGTGCCAGCAGCGTAGTGGGGGCTAGCACAGATACGCAGTATTTT
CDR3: CASSVVGASTDTQYF

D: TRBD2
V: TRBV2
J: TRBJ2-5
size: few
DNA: TGTGCCAGCAGGGCCAGACTAGCGGGGGAATCAGAGACCCAGTACTTC
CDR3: CASRARLAGESETQYF

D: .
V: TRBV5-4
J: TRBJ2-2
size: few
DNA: TGTGCCAGCAGCCTAGTGGGCACCGGGGAGCTGTTTTTT
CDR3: CASSLVGTGELFF

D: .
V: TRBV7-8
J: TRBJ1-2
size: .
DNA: TGTGCCAGCAGCTTAATGGTAGGAGTCGACTATGGCTACACCTTC
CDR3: CASSLMVGVDYGYTF

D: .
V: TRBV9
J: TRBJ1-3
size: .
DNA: TGTGCCAGCAGCCGTCTCCCTGAACTAAACACCATATATTTT
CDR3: CASSRLPELNTIYF

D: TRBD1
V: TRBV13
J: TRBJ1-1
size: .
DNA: TGTGCCAGCAGCTTCTTGGACAGGGTGAACACTGAAGCTTTCTTT
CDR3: CASSFLDRVNTEAFF

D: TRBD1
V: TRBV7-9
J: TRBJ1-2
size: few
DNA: TGTGCCAGCAGCCCCCGGACAGGACTGTGGGGCTACACCTTC
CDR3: CASSPRTGLWGYTF

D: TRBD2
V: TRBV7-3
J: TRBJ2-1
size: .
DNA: TGTGCCAGCAGCTTGGGACTAGGCTCCTACAATGAGCAGTTCTTC
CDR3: CASSLGLGSYNEQFF

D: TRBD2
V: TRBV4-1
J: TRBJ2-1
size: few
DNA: TGTGCCAGCAGCCAAGTGGAAAGCGGGGGGAATGAGCAGTTCTTC
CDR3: CASSQVESGGNEQFF

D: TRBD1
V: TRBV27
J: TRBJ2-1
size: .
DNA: TGTGCCAGCAGTTATAGGGGGCGCGTTAATGAGCAGTTCTTC
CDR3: CASSYRGRVNEQFF

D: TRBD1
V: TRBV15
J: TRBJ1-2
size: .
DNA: TGTGCCACCAGCGAATCCACGGACAGGGGGCTTGGCTACACCTTC
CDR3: CATSESTDRGLGYTF

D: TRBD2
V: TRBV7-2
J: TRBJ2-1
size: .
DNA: TGTGCCAGCAGCCCCCGTAGCGGGGGGCTAGGCAATGAGCAGTTCTTC
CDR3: CASSPRSGGLGNEQFF

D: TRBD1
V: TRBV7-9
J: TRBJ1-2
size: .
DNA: TGTGCCAGCAGCCGAGGACAGGGTTTAGCCTATGGCTACACCTTC
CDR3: CASSRGQGLAYGYTF

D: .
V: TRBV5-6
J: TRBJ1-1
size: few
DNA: TGTGCCAGCCGGGTCCAGGGCGACACTGAAGCTTTCTTT
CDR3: CASRVQGDTEAFF

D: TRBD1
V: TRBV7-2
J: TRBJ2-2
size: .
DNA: TGTGCCAGCAGCTATTCGGACAGGGCTAGGTCCGGGGAGCTGTTTTTT
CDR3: CASSYSDRARSGELFF

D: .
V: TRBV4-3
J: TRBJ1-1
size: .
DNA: TGCGCCAGCAGCCAAGATGGGGGGGGCGAGAACACTGAAGCTTTCTTT
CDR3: CASSQDGGGENTEAFF